Sequencing of this TCR beta chain was carried out in a study of Tregs in tolerant kidney transplant recipients. Sequencing was performed with immunoSEQ multiplex PCR; in TCRdb, only in-frame clones are kept and a portion is missing. The table records more than 70,000 clones, around 90% of them present only once. V was clipped by 2 bases and J by 5 bases, with 13 bases between them. This CDR3 is built from 14 residues. Germline V gene data show CDR1 as SGHTS and CDR2 as YDEGEE. Recipients received nonmyeloablative bone marrow transplants from related graft donors, with transient mixed chimerism. Thawed PBMCs were FACS-sorted into unstimulated CD4+CD25+CD127- regulatory T cells, CD4+CD25- non-regulatory cells, CD4 and CD8 cells.

Sequences were derived from CD4+ T cells from blood (PBMCs), sampled 24 months after the transplant. The TCR sequence derives from a human patient who received a combined kidney and bone marrow transplant. Some of these T cells may belong to the graft donor. V usage is TRBV5-8 and J usage is TRBJ1-2, with no clear D. Here the CDR3 reads CASSFLHNLYGYTF. In DNA form, the CDR3 reads TGTGCCAGCAGCTTCCTCCATAACCTATATGGCTACACCTTC.